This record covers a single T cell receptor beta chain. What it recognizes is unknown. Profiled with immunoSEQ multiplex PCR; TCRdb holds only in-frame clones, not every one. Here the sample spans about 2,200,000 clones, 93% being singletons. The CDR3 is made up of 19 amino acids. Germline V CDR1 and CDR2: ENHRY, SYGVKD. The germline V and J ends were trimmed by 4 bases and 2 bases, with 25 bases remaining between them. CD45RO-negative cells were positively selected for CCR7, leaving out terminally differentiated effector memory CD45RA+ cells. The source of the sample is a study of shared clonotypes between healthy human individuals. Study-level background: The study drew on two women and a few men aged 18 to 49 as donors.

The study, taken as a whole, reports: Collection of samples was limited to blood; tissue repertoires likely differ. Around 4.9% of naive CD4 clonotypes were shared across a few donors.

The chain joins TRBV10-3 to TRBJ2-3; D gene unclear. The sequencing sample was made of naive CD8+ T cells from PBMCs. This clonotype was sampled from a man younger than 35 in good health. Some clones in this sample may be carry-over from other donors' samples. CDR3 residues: CAISVREYSRRPVTDTQYF. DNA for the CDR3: TGTGCCATCAGTGTAAGGGAATACAGTAGGCGTCCGGTCACAGATACGCAGTATTTT.